This T cell receptor beta chain originates from a study of T-cell reconstitution after alpha-beta-depleted transplantation in children (dated by TCRdb to the mid-2010s). For the study in its entirety: Using TCR repertoire profiling, the study quantitatively followed how T-cell immune reconstitution unfolded in children after TCRalphabeta/CD19-depleted allogeneic hematopoietic cell transplantation. The paper's findings and limits, for the study overall: Over the following months the frequencies of hyperexpanded clones went down, and after one year T-cell counts and TCRbeta diversity were mostly credited to newly produced T cells. In some patients, the high TCRbeta diversity seen at day 60 was put down to recipient T cells and intrathymic progenitors that had survived conditioning. About two months after transplant, the apparently early recovery of alphabetaT-cell counts reportedly depended on just several hundred clones that had expanded rapidly and came from non-depleted graft cells.

As to this clonotype: Its antigen remains unidentified. Base-call qualities are not available, and no considerably larger clone is one nucleotide away.

According to the study, the label for this sample's time point signals: day 60 (about 2 months) after transplantation. This specimen's treatment or condition label, per the study, means: allogeneic hematopoietic cell transplantation with graft depleted of TCRalphabeta T cells and CD19 B cells. The transplant recipients were children given TCRalphabeta/CD19-depleted allogeneic hematopoietic cell grafts. Library prep was done by PCR. Sequencing was carried out with an Illumina HiSeq 2500. To normalize quantification of the TCRbeta repertoire, the TCR libraries were built with molecular barcoding that relied on unique molecular identifiers. TCRdb took the public reads, trimmed them with fastp at Q25, ran MiXCR for clone calling and kept in-frame beta chains. One record per CDR3 amino acid sequence lists the most common genes and DNA. In this sample the table shows 6,500 to 10,000 distinct CDR3 sequences, 25% to 35% of which occur a single time. The ten largest clones add up to 2% to 2.5% of the sample.

There are 13 amino acids in the CDR3, from cysteine to phenylalanine inclusive. The kept DNA is CDR3 alone, 39 bases in frame from the first base. V drops 6 bases and J drops 3 bases, leaving 12 bases in between. This specimen was peripheral blood, taken 60 days after TCRalphabeta/CD19-depleted stem cell transplant. This receptor was identified in a boy under two years old who had a stem cell transplant for SCID, so the T cells may come from the graft donor. This sequence uses TRBV12-3 or TRBV12-4 and TRBJ2-7, and the D gene may be TRBD1, 6 bases matching. CDR3 protein: CASSYRARYEQYF. The bases read TGTGCCAGCAGCTACAGGGCCCGCTACGAGCAGTACTTC.